The sequence of this T cell receptor beta chain was determined in a study of shared clonotypes between healthy human individuals. Regarding the study as a whole: Clonotype sharing among donors, it was expected, would be affected by sequencing depth.

CD4+ cells underwent separation, giving CD45RA+ naive and CD45RA-negative memory subsets. On this clone: Its antigen is as yet unknown. Other nucleotide sequences in the sample specify the same CDR3.

Genomic DNA per cell subset filled all wells of several immunoSEQ plates. The authors loaded roughly 200 ng DNA, 30,000 to 35,000 T cell genomes, into sorted-subset replicate PCRs. Only in-frame clones appear in the TCRdb table, and some are missing; sequencing was by immunoSEQ multiplex PCR. The table includes fewer than 3 million clones, under 95% detected once. The germline V gene has CDR1 MDHEN and CDR2 SYDVKM. The J segment lost 5 bases and the V segment lost 4 bases, leaving 5 bases of the junction unmatched. The length of the CDR3 is 14 residues. The sequence was collected from a man younger than 30 in good health. Some clones in this sample may be carry-over from other donors' samples. Sample: naive CD4+ T cells from PBMCs. Subset meaning: CD45RA+ positively selected. The chain is built from TRBV28 and TRBJ1-2; 9 bases align to TRBD1. Here the CDR3 reads CASSSTGGRYGYTF. The CDR3 coding sequence is TGTGCCAGCAGTTCGACAGGGGGAAGGTATGGCTACACCTTC.